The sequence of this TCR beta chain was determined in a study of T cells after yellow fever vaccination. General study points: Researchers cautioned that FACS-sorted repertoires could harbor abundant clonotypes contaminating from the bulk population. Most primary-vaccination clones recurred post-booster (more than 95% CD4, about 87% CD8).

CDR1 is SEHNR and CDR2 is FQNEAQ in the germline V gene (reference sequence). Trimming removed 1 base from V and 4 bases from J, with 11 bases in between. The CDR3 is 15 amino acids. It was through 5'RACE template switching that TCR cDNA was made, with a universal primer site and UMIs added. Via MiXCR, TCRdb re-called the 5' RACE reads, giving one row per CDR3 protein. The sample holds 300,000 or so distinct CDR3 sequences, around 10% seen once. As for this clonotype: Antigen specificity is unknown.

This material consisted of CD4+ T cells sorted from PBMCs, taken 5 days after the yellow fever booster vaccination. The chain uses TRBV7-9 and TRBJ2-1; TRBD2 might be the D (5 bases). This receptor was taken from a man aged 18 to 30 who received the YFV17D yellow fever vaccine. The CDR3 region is CASSLEAVFYNEQFF. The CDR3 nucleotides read TGTGCCAGCAGCTTAGAAGCGGTGTTTTACAATGAGCAGTTCTTC.